This paragraph reports one T cell receptor beta chain. Profiling relied on immunoSEQ multiplex PCR, and the TCRdb table lists in-frame clones only, not all of them. Of approximately 150,000 clones detected, 89% appear once; the ten largest clones hold 4.9%. This CDR3 contains 13 residues. V lost 0 bases and J 5 bases, leaving 4 bases between the germline ends. Germline values: CDR1 MNHNY, CDR2 SVGAGI (reference sequence). The data derive from a study of control samples from healthy donors and cancer patients. The sequencing input was blood. This sequence joins TRBV6-6 and TRBJ2-2; D unresolved. The clonotype originates from a man between 25 and 39 years old in good health. DNA of the CDR3: TGTGCCAGCAGTTACTCAGAAACCGGGGAGCTGTTTTTT. This translates into CASSYSETGELFF.